Listed below are T cell receptor beta chains from one sample, sequenced in a study of blood T cell repertoires in COVID-19. Produced via immunoSEQ multiplex PCR; TCRdb's table is partial and in-frame only. Found here are about 150,000 clones, roughly 78% of them singletons; the top ten hold more than 5%. Sequencing used PBMCs or T cells enriched from blood (not recorded which). These TCRs come from a woman between 45 and 65 years old who had recovered from COVID-19. CDR3s include the opening cysteine and the closing phenylalanine or tryptophan. D genes are given only for firm matches. A row's size may be missing; if present it is once, few, many or a size class.

17 . TRBJ2-2 TRBD1 TRBV24-1 TGTGCCACCAGTGACAGGGTGGGACAGGGGGTTACCGGGGAGCTGTTTTTT CATSDRVGQGVTGELFF
12 . TRBJ2-3 . TRBV28 TGTGCCAGCACGGGGTGGCCCGATACGCAGTATTTT CASTGWPDTQYF
14 many TRBJ1-1 TRBD1 TRBV7-2 TGTGCCAGCACCTTCTCCCGGGGACAGGCGGAAGCTTTCTTT CASTFSRGQAEAFF
17 . TRBJ2-5 . TRBV24-1 TGTGCCACCAGTGATTTACCGACAGGGAGGAGTGGAGAGACCCAGTACTTC CATSDLPTGRSGETQYF
13 . TRBJ1-2 . TRBV5-5 TGTGCCAGCAGTTCCAGTCTAGGCAGTGCTTACACCTTC CASSSSLGSAYTF
14 . TRBJ1-1 . TRBV28 TGTGCCAGCACCGGGGGGGCCTTGAACACTGAAGCTTTCTTT CASTGGALNTEAFF
11 . TRBJ1-5 . TRBV28 TGTGCCAGCAGTCAGAATCAGCCCCAGCATTTT CASSQNQPQHF
14 . TRBJ2-1 . TRBV5-1 TGCGCCAGCAGCCTCGGACAGTACTACAATGAGCAGTTCTTC CASSLGQYYNEQFF
18 . TRBJ1-3 TRBD1 TRBV5-1 TGCGCCAGCAGCTTGGGGCCACAAACAGGGGACTCTGGAAACACCATATATTTT CASSLGPQTGDSGNTIYF
16 . TRBJ1-1 . TRBV18 TGTGCCAGCTCACGCTACAAGGAGTTTATGAACACTGAAGCTTTCTTT CASSRYKEFMNTEAFF
15 once TRBJ2-3 TRBD2 TRBV9 TGTGCCAGCAACGACGGGACTAGCTCAGCAGATACGCAGTATTTT CASNDGTSSADTQYF
17 . TRBJ1-4 TRBD1 TRBV18 TGTGCCAGCTCACCACCGGGACAGGGGGCAACTAATGAAAAACTGTTTTTT CASSPPGQGATNEKLFF
13 . TRBJ1-1 . TRBV10-3 TGTGCCATCAGCAGGGATCGGAACACTGAAGCTTTCTTT CAISRDRNTEAFF
14 . TRBJ2-5 TRBD2 TRBV28 TGTGCCAGCATCCGGGGGGGGCCCCAAGAGACCCAGTACTTC CASIRGGPQETQYF
15 few TRBJ1-2 . TRBV18 TGTGCCAGCTCACCGGGATTGGGGGGGGCGCAAGGCTACACCTTC CASSPGLGGAQGYTF
17 . TRBJ1-2 TRBD1 TRBV28 TGTGCCAGCAGTTCTGCTCTACCGGGACAGGGGGGAAATGGCTACACCTTC CASSSALPGQGGNGYTF
13 . TRBJ2-7 . TRBV19 TGTGCCAGTAGTATGATCGGGGTCGACGAGCAGTACTTC CASSMIGVDEQYF
17 . TRBJ1-1 TRBD1 TRBV10-1 TGCGCCAGCAGCGAATCACCAAGGGGGCCAAAGAACACTGAAGCTTTCTTT CASSESPRGPKNTEAFF
15 . TRBJ1-4 . TRBV7-9 TGTGCCAGCAGCTTGTTAATGGGGGCGCAGGAAAAACTGTTTTTT CASSLLMGAQEKLFF
16 . TRBJ1-2 TRBD1 TRBV28 TGTGCCAGCAGTTTTCCCGGGACAGGGGCCTTATATGGCTACACCTTC CASSFPGTGALYGYTF
16 . TRBJ1-6 . TRBV7-2 TGTGCCAGCAGCCACCAACTAGGTCAACCGAATTCACCCCTCCACTTT CASSHQLGQPNSPLHF
15 . TRBJ1-2 . TRBV19 TGTGCCAGTAGTACCTCCCCGCGGGGACTCTATGGCTACACCTTC CASSTSPRGLYGYTF
16 . TRBJ2-2 TRBD1 TRBV18 TGTGCCAGCTCACCAGGGACAGGGGACGGCACCGGGGAGCTGTTTTTT CASSPGTGDGTGELFF
12 . TRBJ2-5 TRBD1 TRBV29-1 TGCAGCGTCGGACAGGGACAAGAGACCCAGTACTTC CSVGQGQETQYF
16 . TRBJ2-1 TRBD2 TRBV5-1 TGCGCCAGCAGCGGGACCGGGGGACTAGGTGGGAATGAGCAGTTCTTC CASSGTGGLGGNEQFF
16 . TRBJ1-2 . TRBV5-1 TGCGCCAGCAGCCCCCTAACCCAGGGTGGAGTGGATGGCTACACCTTC CASSPLTQGGVDGYTF
14 . TRBJ2-7 . TRBV7-9 TGTGCCAGCAGCTTGGTCCTAGCTCCCTACGAGCAGTACTTC CASSLVLAPYEQYF
16 . TRBJ1-5 . TRBV7-8 TGTGCCAGCAGCTTAGGGGGAGCCTATAGCAATCAGCCCCAGCATTTT CASSLGGAYSNQPQHF
15 . TRBJ2-7 TRBD1 TRBV19 TGTGCCAGTAGTGTCAGGGGGTCAGACTCCTACGAGCAGTACTTC CASSVRGSDSYEQYF
17 . TRBJ2-3 . TRBV4-1 TGCGCCAGCAGCCAAGATAGAAGAGGGGGATGGACAGATACGCAGTATTTT CASSQDRRGGWTDTQYF
14 . TRBJ1-2 . TRBV5-5 TGTGCCAGCAGCTTTGGTACAGGCGCGGATGGCTACACCTTC CASSFGTGADGYTF
11 . TRBJ1-1 . TRBV29-1 TGCAGCGTTGAAGACGCCAGTGAAGCTTTCTTT CSVEDASEAFF